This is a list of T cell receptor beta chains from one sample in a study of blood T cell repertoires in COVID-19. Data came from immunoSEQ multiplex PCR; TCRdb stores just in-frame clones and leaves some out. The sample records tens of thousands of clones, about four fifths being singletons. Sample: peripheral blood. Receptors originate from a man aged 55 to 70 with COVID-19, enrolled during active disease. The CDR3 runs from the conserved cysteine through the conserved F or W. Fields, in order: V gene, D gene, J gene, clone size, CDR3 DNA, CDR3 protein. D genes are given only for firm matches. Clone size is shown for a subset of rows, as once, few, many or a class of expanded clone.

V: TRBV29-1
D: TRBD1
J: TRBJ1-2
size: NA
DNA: TGCAGCGTCCGACCGGGGGGACAGGGACCTAATAACTATGGCTACACCTTC
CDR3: CSVRPGGQGPNNYGYTF

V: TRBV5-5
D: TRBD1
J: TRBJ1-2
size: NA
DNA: TGTGCCAGCAGCTGGGGGACAGGGAACTATGGCTACACCTTC
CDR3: CASSWGTGNYGYTF

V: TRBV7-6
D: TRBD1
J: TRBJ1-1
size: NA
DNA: TGTGCCAGCAGCTTAGAAGGACAGGGGGCAGCTGAAGCTTTCTTT
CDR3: CASSLEGQGAAEAFF

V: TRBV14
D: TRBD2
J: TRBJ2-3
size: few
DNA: TGTGCCAGCAGGAGCGGGACTAGCACAGATACGCAGTATTTT
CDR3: CASRSGTSTDTQYF

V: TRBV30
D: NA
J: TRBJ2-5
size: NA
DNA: TGTGCCTGGAGTCTACAAGAGACCCAGTACTTC
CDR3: CAWSLQETQYF

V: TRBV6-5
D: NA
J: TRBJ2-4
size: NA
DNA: TGTGCCAGCAGTTACTCGAGTCGGGGGGCGGACATTCAGTACTTC
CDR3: CASSYSSRGADIQYF

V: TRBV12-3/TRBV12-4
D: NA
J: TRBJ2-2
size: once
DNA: TGTGCCAGCAACCTAGGGGGCACCGGGGAGCTGTTTTTT
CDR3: CASNLGGTGELFF

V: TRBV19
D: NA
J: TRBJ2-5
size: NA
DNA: TGTGCCAGTAGTACTGGACAGCAAGAGACCCAGTACTTC
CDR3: CASSTGQQETQYF

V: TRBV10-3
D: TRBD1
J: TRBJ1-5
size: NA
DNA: TGTGCCATCGGACAGGGACAGGGACTTCAGCCCCAGCATTTT
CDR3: CAIGQGQGLQPQHF

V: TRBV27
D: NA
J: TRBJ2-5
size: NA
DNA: TGTGCCAGCAGTTTTTTGTCGCAAGAGACCCAGTACTTC
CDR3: CASSFLSQETQYF

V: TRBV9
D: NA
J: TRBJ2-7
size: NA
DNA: TGTGCCAGCAGCGTTTTGGGGGGTTACGAGCAGTACTTC
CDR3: CASSVLGGYEQYF

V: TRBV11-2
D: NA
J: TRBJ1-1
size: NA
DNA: TGTGCCAGCAGCTTCAATCAGGCAAACACTGAAGCTTTCTTT
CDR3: CASSFNQANTEAFF

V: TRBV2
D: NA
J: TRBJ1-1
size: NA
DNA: TGTGCCAGCAGTGGGACACCCATGAACACTGAAGCTTTCTTT
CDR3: CASSGTPMNTEAFF

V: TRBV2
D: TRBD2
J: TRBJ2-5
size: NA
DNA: TGTGCCAGCATGAAAGGCGGGGGGGCCCCAGAGACCCAGTACTTC
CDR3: CASMKGGGAPETQYF

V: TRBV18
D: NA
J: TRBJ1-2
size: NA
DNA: TGTGCCAGCTCACCTTCAGGGTCTCTCAACGGCTACACCTTC
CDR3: CASSPSGSLNGYTF

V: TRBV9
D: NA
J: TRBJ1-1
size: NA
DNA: TGTGCCAGCAGCACCCCGTCCCAGGGTTCCAGTGGTGAAGCTTTCTTT
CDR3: CASSTPSQGSSGEAFF